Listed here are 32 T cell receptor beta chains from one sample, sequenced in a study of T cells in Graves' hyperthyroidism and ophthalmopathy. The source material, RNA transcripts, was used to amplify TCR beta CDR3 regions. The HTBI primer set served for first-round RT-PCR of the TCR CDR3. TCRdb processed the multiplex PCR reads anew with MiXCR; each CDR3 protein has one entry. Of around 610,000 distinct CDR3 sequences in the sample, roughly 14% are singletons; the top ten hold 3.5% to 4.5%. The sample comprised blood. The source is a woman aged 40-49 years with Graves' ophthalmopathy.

The CDR3 DNA sequence: TGTGCCAGCAGCCCCTGGACTAGCGGCACAGATACGCAGTATTTT. The encoded protein is CASSPWTSGTDTQYF. The chain couples TRBV11-2 to TRBJ2-3, with 9 positions matching TRBD2. This CDR3 comprises 15 residues. CDR1 and CDR2 from the germline V gene are SGHAT and FQNNGV. Losses at the gene ends were 5 bases for V and 1 base for J; bases not matched to a gene: 4.

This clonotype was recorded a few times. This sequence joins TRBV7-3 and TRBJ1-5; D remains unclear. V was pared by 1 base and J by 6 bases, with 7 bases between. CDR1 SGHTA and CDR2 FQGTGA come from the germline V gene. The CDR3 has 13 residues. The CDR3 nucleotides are TGTGCCAGCAGCTTAAAGGCAGGTCAGCCCCAGCATTTT. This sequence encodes CASSLKAGQPQHF.

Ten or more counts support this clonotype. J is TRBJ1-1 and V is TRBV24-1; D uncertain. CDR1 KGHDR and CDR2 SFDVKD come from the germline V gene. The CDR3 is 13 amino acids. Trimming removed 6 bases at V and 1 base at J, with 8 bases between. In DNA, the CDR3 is TGTGCCACCAGTTCGGACGGGAACACTGAAGCTTTCTTT. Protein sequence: CATSSDGNTEAFF.

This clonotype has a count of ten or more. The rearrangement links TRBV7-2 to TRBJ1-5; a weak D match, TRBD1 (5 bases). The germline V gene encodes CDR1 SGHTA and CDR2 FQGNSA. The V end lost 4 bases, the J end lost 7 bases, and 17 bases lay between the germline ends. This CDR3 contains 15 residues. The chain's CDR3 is CASSYDSRFGQPQHF. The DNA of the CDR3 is TGTGCCAGCAGCTACGACAGTAGGTTTGGACAGCCCCAGCATTTT.

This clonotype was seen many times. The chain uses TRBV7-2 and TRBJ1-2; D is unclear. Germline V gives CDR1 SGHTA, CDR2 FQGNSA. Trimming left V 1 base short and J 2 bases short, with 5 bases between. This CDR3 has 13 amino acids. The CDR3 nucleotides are TGTGCCAGCAGCTTAGTACAGAACTATGGCTACACCTTC. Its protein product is CASSLVQNYGYTF.

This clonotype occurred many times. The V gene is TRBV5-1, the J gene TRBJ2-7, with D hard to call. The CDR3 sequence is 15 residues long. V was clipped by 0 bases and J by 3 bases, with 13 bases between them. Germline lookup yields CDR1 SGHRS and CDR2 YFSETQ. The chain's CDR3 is CASSLGPLGNYEQYF. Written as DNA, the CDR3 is TGCGCCAGCAGCTTGGGGCCGCTGGGCAACTACGAGCAGTACTTC.

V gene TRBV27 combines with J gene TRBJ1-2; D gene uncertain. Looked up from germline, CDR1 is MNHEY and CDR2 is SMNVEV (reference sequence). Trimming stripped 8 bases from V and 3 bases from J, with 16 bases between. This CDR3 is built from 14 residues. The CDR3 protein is CASARSGVDYGYTF. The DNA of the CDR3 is TGTGCCAGCGCCCGCTCCGGGGTAGACTATGGCTACACCTTC.

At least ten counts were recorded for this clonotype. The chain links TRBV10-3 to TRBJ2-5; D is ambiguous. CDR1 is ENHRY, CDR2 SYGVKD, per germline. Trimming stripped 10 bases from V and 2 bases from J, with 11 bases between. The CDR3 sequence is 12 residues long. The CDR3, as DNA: TGTGCCACAGGTGCGCGGCAAGAGACCCAGTACTTC. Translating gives CATGARQETQYF.

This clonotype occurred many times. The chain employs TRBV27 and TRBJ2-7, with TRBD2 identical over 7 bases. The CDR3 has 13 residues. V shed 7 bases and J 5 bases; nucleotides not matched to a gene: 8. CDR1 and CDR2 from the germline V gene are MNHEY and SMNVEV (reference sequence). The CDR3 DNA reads TGTGCCAGCATTGGGACTAAGCGCGACGAGCAGTACTTC. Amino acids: CASIGTKRDEQYF.

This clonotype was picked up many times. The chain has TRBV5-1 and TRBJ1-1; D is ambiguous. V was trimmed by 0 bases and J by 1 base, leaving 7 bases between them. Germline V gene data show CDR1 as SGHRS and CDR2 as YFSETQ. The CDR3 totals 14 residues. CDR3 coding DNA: TGCGCCAGCAGCTTGGCGGGTGGGAACACTGAAGCTTTCTTT. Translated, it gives CASSLAGGNTEAFF.

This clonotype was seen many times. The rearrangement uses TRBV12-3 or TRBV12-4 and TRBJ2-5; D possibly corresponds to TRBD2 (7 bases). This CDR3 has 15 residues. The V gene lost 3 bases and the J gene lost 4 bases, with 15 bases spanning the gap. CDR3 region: CASSFSSGGGETQYF. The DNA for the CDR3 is TGTGCCAGCAGTTTCTCTAGCGGAGGGGGAGAGACCCAGTACTTC.

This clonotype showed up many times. CDR3 sequence reads: CATTVGQGNQPQHF. The CDR3 DNA reads TGTGCCACCACAGTAGGACAGGGAAATCAGCCCCAGCATTTT. The rearrangement uses TRBV19 and TRBJ1-5; 8 bases are shared with TRBD1. The CDR3 spans 14 residues. The germline gives CDR1 LNHDA, CDR2 SQIVND (reference sequence). The J segment lost 4 bases and the V segment lost 10 bases, leaving 9 bases of the junction unmatched.

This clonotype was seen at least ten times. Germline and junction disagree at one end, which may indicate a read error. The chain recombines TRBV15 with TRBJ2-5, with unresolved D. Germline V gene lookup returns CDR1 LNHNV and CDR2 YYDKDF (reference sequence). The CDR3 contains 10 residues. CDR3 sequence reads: CATSGETQYF. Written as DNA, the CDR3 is TGTGCCACCAGCGGAGAGACCCAGTACTTC.

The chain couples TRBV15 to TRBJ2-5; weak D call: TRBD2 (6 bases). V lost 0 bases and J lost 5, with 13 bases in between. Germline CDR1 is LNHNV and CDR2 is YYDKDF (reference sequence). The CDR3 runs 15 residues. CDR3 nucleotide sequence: TGTGCCACCAGCAGAGATTCAGGGACTGGGGAGACCCAGTACTTC. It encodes CATSRDSGTGETQYF.

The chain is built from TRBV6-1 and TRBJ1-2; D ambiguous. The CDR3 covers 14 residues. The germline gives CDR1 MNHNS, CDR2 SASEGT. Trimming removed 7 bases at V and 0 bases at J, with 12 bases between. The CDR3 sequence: CASTPMTSNYGYTF. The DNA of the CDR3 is TGTGCCAGCACCCCGATGACCTCTAACTATGGCTACACCTTC.

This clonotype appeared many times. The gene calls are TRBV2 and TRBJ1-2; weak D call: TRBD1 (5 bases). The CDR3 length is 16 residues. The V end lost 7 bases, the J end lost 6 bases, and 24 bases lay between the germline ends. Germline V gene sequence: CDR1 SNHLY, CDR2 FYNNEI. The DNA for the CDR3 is TGTGCCAGCAAGATATCTGACGGGGCCTTCGGAGATGGCTACACCTTC. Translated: CASKISDGAFGDGYTF.

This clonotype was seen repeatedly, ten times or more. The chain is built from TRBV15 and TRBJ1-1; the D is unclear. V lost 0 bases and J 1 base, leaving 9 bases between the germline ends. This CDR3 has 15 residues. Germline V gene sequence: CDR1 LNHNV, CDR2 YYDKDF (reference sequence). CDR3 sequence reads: CATSRDGFWNTEAFF. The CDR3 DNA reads TGTGCCACCAGCAGAGATGGGTTCTGGAACACTGAAGCTTTCTTT.

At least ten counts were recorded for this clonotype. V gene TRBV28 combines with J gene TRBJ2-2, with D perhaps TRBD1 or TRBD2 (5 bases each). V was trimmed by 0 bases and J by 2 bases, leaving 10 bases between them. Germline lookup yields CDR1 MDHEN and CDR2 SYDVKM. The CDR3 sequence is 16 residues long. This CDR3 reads CASSLWGEPNTGELFF. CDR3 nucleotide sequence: TGTGCCAGCAGTTTATGGGGGGAACCTAACACCGGGGAGCTGTTTTTT.

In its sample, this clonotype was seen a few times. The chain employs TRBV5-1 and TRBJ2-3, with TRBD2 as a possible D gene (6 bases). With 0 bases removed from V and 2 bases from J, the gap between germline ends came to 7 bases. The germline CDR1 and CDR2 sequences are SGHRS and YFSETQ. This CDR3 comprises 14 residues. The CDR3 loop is CASSLGTNTDTQYF. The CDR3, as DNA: TGCGCCAGCAGCTTGGGGACTAACACAGATACGCAGTATTTT.

The CDR3 loop is CASSQDSRTSGRSYEQYF. In DNA, the CDR3 is TGCGCCAGCAGCCAAGATTCAAGGACTAGCGGGAGGTCCTACGAGCAGTACTTC. The chain uses TRBV4-3 and TRBJ2-7, with 14 nucleotides matching TRBD2. Germline V CDR1 and CDR2: LGHNA, YSLEER. The CDR3 runs 18 residues. Trimming cost V 0 bases and J 1 base; bases outside gene matches: 5.

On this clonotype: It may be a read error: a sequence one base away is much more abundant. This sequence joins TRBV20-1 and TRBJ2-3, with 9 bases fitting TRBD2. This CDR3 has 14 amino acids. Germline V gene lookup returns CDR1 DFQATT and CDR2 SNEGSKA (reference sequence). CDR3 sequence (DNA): TGCAGTGCTTATACTAGCGGGTGGACAGGTACGCAGTATTTT. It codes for CSAYTSGWTGTQYF.

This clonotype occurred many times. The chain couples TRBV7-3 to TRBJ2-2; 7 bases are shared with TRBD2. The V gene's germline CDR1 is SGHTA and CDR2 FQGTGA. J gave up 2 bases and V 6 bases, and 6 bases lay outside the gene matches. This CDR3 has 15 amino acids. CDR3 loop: CASRGRDYNTGELFF. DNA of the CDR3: TGTGCCAGCAGGGGCCGGGACTACAACACCGGGGAGCTGTTTTTT.

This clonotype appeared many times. The CDR3 is CASNRDGTDTQYF. In nucleotides, the CDR3 is TGTGCCAGCAATAGGGACGGCACAGATACGCAGTATTTT. This chain connects TRBV6-1 to TRBJ2-3; either TRBD1 or TRBD2 may supply D (5 bases each). This CDR3 comprises 13 residues. V lost 7 bases to trimming and J lost 1 base, with 9 bases between them. Germline V lookup: CDR1 MNHNS, CDR2 SASEGT.

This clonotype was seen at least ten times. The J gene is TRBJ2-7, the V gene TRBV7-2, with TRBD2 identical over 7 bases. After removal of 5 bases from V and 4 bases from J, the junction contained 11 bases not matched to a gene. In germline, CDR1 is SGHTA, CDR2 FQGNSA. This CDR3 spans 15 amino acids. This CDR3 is CASSPHAGRAYEQYF. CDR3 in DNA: TGTGCCAGCAGCCCTCACGCTGGGAGGGCTTACGAGCAGTACTTC. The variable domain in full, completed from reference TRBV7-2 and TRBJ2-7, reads GAGVSQSPSNKVTEKGKDVELRCDPISGHTALYWYRQSLGQGLEFLIYFQGNSAPDKSGLPSDRFSAERTGGSVSTLTIQRTQQEDSAVYLCASSPHAGRAYEQYFGPGTRLTVT.

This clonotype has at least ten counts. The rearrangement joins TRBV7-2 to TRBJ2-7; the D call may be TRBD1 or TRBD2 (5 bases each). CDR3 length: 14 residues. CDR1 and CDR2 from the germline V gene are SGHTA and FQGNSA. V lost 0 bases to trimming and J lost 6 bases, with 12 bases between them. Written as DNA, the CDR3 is TGTGCCAGCAGCTTAGCATACGGGGCCGGCGAGCAGTACTTC. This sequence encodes CASSLAYGAGEQYF.

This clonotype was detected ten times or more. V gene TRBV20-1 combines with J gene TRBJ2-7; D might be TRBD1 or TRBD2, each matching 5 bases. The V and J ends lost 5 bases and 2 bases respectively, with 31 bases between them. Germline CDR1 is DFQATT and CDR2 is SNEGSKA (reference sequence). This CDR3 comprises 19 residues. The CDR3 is CSARSRNLLVWGSPYEQYF. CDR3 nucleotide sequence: TGCAGTGCTCGTTCTCGGAACCTACTTGTCTGGGGGAGCCCCTACGAGCAGTACTTC.

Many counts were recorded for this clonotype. The CDR3 protein is CASSGGDSNTEAFF. The CDR3 nucleotides read TGTGCCAGCAGTGGGGGGGACAGTAACACTGAAGCTTTCTTT. This rearrangement joins TRBV6-4 to TRBJ1-1; 7 bases map to TRBD1. J gave up 2 bases and V 4 bases, and 4 bases lay outside the gene matches. CDR1 and CDR2 (germline): MRHNA, SNTAGT. This CDR3 has 14 amino acids.

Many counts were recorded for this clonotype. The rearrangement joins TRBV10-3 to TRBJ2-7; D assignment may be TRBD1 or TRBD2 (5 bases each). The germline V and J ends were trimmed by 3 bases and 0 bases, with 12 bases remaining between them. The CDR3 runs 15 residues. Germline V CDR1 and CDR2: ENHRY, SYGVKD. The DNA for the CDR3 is TGTGCCATCAGTGAACTTCGGGGCAGCTCCTACGAGCAGTACTTC. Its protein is CAISELRGSSYEQYF.

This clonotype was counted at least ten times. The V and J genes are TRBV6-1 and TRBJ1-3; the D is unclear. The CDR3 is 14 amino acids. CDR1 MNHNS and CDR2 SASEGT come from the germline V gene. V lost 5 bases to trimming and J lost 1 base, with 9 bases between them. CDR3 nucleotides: TGTGCCAGCAGTCCATATCTATCTGGAAACACCATATATTTT. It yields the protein CASSPYLSGNTIYF.

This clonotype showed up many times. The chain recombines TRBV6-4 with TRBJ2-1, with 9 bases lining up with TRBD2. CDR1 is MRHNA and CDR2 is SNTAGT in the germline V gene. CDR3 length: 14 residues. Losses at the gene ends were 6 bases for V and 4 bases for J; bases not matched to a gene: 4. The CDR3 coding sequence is TGTGCCAGCAGAGCTAGCGGGGAATACAATGAGCAGTTCTTC. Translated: CASRASGEYNEQFF.

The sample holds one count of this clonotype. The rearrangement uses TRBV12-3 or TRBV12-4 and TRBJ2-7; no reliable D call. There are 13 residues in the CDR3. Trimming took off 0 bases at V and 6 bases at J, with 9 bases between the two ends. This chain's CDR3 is CASSLARLREQYF. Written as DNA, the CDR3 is TGTGCCAGCAGTTTAGCGCGGTTACGCGAGCAGTACTTC.

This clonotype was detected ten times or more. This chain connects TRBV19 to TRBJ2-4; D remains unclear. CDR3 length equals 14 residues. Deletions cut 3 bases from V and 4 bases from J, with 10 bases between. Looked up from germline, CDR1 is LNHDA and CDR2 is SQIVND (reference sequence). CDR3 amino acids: CASSIKGDKNIQYF. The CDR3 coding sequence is TGTGCCAGTAGTATCAAGGGCGATAAAAACATTCAGTACTTC.